The present entry profiles one T cell receptor (beta chain) with its context. What it binds is not known. These data originate in a study of T cells expressing NK-cell markers. On the study more broadly: The authors derived TCR beta repertoires from sorted CD3+CD56+NKG2C+, CD3+CD56+NKG2C- and CD3+CD56-NKG2C+ T cells.

With UMIs, 5'RACE template switching was used to make TCR beta cDNA. One entry per CDR3 protein, without DNA, is what TCRdb gives after re-calling the 5' RACE reads. Its listing shows roughly 300,000 distinct CDR3 sequences. CDR3 length: 13 residues. Study-level findings and limits: Leadership of the CD3+CD56-NKG2C+ fraction also belonged to these clonotypes in a few donors.

J is TRBJ2-2 and V is TRBV12-3 or TRBV12-4; the D call of TRBD1 rests on TCRdb alone, since no DNA is present to check it. Specimen: blood T cells: a sorted CD56 or NKG2C T cell subset, CD4+ or CD8+ T cells, or bulk PBMC T cells (not recorded which). This receptor was taken from a woman between 18 and 70 years old in good health. CDR3 sequence reads: CASSLLGAGELFF.